This T cell receptor (beta chain) appears in the sequencing data of a study of T cells after yellow fever vaccination. This clonotype has at least ten counts. The CDR3 is 15 amino acids. Losses at the gene ends were 4 bases for V and 5 bases for J; bases not matched to a gene: 8. Germline V gene lookup returns CDR1 SGDLS and CDR2 YYNGEE. TCRdb processed the 5' RACE reads anew with MiXCR; each CDR3 protein has one entry. Counted here are hundreds of thousands of distinct CDR3 sequences, around 3.9% occurring once; the ten biggest clones make up less than 25%. Here the sequenced sample was PBMCs, taken on the day of the yellow fever booster vaccination. The chain joins TRBV9 to TRBJ1-2; 10 positions match TRBD1. This sequence was found in a man between 18 and 29 years old who received the YFV17D yellow fever vaccine. CDR3 coding DNA: TGTGCCAGCAGCACGAGACAGGGGGCCTTATATGGCTACACCTTC. Residues: CASSTRQGALYGYTF.